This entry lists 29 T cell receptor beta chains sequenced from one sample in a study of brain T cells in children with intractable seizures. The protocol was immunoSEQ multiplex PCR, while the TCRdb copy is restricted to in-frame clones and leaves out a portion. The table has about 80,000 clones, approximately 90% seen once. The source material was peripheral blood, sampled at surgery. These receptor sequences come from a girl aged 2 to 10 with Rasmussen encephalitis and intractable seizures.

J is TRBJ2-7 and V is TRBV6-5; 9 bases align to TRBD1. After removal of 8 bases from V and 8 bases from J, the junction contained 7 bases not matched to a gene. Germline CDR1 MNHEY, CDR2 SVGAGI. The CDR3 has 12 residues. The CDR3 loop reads CASGPGQGKQYF. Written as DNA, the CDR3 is TGTGCCAGCGGGCCGGGACAGGGCAAGCAGTACTTC.

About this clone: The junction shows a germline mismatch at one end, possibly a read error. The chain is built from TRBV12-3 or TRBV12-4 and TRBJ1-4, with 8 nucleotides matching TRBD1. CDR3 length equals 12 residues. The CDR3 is CASTRDRSHPQF. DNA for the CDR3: TGTGCCAGCACCAGGGACAGGAGCCATCCTCAATTT.

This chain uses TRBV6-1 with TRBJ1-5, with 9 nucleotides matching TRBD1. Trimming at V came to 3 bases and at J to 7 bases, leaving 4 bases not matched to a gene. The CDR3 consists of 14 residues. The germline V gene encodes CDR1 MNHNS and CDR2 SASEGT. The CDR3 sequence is CASSENRGQQPQHF. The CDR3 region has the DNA TGTGCCAGCAGTGAGAACAGGGGGCAACAGCCCCAGCATTTT.

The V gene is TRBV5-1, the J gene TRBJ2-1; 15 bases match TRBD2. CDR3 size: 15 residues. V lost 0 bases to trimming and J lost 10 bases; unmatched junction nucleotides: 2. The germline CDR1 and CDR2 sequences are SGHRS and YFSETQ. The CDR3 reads CASSLGTSGRAEQFF. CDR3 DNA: TGCGCCAGCAGCTTGGGGACTAGCGGGAGGGCCGAGCAGTTCTTC.

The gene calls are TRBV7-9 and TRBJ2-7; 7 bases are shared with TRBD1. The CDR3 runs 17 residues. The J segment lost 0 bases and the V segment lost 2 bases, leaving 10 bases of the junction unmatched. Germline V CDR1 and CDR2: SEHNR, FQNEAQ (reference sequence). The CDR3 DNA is TGTGCCAGCAGCTTACGCGTGGGACAGTCCCGCTCCTACGAGCAGTACTTC. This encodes CASSLRVGQSRSYEQYF.

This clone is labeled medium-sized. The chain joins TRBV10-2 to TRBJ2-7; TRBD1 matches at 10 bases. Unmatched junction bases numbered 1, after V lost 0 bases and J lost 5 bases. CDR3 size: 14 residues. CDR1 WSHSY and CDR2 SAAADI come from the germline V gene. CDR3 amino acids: CASSESGTGDEQYF. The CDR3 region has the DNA TGCGCCAGCAGTGAGTCTGGGACAGGGGACGAGCAGTACTTC.

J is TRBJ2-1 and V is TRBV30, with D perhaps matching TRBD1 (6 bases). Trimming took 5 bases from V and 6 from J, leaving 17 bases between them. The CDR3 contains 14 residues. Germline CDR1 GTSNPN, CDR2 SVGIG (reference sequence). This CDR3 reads CAWGGLAPGNEQFF. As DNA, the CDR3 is TGTGCCTGGGGGGGCCTAGCACCAGGCAATGAGCAGTTCTTC.

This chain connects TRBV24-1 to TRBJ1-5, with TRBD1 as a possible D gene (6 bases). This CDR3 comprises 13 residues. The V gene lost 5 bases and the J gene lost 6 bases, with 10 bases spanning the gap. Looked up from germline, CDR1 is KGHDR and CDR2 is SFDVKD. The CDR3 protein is CATSAGGLQPQHF. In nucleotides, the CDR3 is TGTGCCACCAGTGCCGGGGGGCTTCAGCCCCAGCATTTT.

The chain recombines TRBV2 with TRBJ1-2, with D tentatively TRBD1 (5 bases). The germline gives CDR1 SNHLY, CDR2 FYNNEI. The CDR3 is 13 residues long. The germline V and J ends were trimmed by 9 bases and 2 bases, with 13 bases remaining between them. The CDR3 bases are TGTGCCAGTGAAACAGACAGAAACTATGGCTACACCTTC. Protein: CASETDRNYGYTF.

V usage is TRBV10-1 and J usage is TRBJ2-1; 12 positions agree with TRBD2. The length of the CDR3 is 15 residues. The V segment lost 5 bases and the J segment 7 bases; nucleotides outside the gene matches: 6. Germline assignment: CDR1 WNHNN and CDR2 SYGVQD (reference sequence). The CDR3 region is CASSPTSGGMNEQFF. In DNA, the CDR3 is TGCGCCAGCAGTCCAACTAGCGGGGGGATGAATGAGCAGTTCTTC.

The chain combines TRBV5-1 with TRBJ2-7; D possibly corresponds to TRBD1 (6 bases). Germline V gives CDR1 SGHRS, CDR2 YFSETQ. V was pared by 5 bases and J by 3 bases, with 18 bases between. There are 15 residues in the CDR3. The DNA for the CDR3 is TGCGCCAGCAGGGTGGACAGCGCTTCGGGCTACGAGCAGTACTTC. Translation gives CASRVDSASGYEQYF.

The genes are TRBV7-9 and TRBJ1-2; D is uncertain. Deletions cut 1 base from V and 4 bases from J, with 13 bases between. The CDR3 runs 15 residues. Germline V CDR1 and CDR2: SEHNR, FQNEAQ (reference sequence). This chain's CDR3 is CASSLDLGDLYGYTF. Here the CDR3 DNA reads TGTGCCAGCAGCTTAGATCTTGGGGATCTCTATGGCTACACCTTC.

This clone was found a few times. CDR3 sequence (DNA): TGTGCCAGCAGTGAGACTAAGACAGGGGGCGATGGCTACACCTTC. Its translation: CASSETKTGGDGYTF. J is TRBJ1-2 and V is TRBV2; the match to TRBD1 covers 10 bases. Germline trimming cut 3 bases from V and 6 bases from J; bases unmatched to any gene: 7. The CDR3 spans 15 residues. The germline CDR1 and CDR2 sequences are SNHLY and FYNNEI.

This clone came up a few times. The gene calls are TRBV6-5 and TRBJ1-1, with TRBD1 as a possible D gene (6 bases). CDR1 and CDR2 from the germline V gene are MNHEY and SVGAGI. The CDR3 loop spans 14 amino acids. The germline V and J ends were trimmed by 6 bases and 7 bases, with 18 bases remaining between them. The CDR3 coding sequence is TGTGCCAGCAGGGCGACGGGGGGCGCGAATGAAGCTTTCTTT. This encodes CASRATGGANEAFF.

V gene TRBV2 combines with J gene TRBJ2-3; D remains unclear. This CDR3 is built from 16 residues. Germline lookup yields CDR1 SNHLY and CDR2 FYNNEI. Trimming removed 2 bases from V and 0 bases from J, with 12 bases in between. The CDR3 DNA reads TGTGCCAGCAGTGAATTGGCAGCTCCTAGCACAGATACGCAGTATTTT. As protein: CASSELAAPSTDTQYF.

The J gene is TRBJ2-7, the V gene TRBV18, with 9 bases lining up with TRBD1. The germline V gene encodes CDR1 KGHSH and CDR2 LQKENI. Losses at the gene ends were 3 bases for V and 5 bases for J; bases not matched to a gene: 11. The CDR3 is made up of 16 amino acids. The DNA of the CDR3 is TGTGCCAGCTCACCGGTATCCGGGACAGGGCCCCACGAGCAGTACTTC. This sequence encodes CASSPVSGTGPHEQYF.

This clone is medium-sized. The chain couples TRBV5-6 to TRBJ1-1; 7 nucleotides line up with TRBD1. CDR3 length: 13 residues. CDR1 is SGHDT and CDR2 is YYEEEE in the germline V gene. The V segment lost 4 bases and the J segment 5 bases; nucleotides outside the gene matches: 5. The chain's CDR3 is CASSQGVGTEAFF. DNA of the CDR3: TGTGCCAGCAGCCAGGGGGTTGGGACTGAAGCTTTCTTT.

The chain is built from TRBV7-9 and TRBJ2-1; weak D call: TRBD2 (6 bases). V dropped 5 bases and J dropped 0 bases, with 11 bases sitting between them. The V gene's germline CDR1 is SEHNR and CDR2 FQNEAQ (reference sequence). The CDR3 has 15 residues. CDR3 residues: CASSPFGSSYNEQFF. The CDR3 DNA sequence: TGTGCCAGCAGCCCCTTCGGGAGCTCCTACAATGAGCAGTTCTTC. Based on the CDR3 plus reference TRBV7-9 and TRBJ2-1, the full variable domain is DTGVSQNPRHKITKRGQNVTFRCDPISEHNRLYWYRQTLGQGPEFLTYFQNEAQLEKSRLLSDRFSAERPKGSFSTLEIQRTEQGDSAMYLCASSPFGSSYNEQFFGPGTRLTVL.

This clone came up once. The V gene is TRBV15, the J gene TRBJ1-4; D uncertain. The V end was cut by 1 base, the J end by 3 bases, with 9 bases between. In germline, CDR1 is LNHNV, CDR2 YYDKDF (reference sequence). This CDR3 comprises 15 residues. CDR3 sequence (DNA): TGTGCCACCAGCAGAGGTGTCAGCCCTAATGAAAAACTGTTTTTT. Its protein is CATSRGVSPNEKLFF. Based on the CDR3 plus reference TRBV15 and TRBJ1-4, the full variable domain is DAMVIQNPRYQVTQFGKPVTLSCSQTLNHNVMYWYQQKSSQAPKLLFHYYDKDFNNEADTPDNFQSRRPNTSFCFLDIRSPGLGDTAMYLCATSRGVSPNEKLFFGSGTQLSVL.

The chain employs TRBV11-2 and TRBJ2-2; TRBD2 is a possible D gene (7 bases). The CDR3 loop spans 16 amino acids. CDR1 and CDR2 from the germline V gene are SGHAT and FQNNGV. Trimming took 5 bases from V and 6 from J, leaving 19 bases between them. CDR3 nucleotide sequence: TGTGCCAGCAGCCCAGACGGGGGGCGCCGCCCCGGGGAGCTGTTTTTT. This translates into CASSPDGGRRPGELFF.

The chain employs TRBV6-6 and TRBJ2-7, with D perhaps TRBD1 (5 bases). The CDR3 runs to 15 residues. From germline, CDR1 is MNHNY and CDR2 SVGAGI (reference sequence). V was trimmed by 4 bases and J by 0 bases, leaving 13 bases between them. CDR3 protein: CASSSTAGNSYEQYF. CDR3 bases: TGTGCCAGCAGTTCAACGGCAGGGAACTCCTACGAGCAGTACTTC.

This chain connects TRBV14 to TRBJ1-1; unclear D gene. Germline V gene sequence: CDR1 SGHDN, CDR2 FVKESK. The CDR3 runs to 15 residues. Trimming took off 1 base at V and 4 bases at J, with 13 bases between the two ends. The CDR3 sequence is CASSQAGRWFTEAFF. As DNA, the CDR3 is TGTGCCAGCAGCCAAGCTGGGAGATGGTTCACTGAAGCTTTCTTT.

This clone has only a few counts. The CDR3 bases are TGTGCCAGCAGCCACAGGGGGCGATCACCCCTCCACTTT. This encodes CASSHRGRSPLHF. The rearrangement joins TRBV14 to TRBJ1-6; 8 nucleotides agree with TRBD1. The V segment lost 3 bases and the J segment 10 bases; nucleotides outside the gene matches: 2. The CDR3 extends over 13 amino acids. Germline V CDR1 and CDR2: SGHDN, FVKESK.

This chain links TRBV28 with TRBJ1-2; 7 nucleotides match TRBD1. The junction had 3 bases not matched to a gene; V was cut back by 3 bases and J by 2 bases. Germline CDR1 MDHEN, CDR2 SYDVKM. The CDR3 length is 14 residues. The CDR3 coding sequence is TGTGCCAGCAGTTTCCGCAGGGGGAACTATGGCTACACCTTC. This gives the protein CASSFRRGNYGYTF.

The CDR3 spells CASSSHAYEQYF. CDR3 nucleotide sequence: TGTGCCAGCAGCTCACATGCCTACGAGCAGTACTTC. V is TRBV7-8 and J is TRBJ2-7; no firm D call. Per the germline V gene, CDR1 is SGHVS and CDR2 is FQNEAQ. CDR3 length equals 12 residues. V lost 4 bases, J lost 2 bases, and 6 bases lay in between.

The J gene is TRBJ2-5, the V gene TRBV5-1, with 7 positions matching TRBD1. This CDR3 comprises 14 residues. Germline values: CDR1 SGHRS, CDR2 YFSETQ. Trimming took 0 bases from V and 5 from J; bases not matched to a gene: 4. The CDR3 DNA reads TGCGCCAGCAGCTTGGATACAGGGGAGGAGACCCAGTACTTC. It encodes CASSLDTGEETQYF.

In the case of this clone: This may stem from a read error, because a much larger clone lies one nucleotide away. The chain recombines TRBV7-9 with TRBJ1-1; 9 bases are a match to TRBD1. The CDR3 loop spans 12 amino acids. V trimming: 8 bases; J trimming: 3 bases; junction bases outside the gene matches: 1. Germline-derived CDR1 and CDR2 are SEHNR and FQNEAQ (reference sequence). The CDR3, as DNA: TGTGCCAGCCGGGACAGGGACACTGAAGCTTTCTTT. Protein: CASRDRDTEAFF.

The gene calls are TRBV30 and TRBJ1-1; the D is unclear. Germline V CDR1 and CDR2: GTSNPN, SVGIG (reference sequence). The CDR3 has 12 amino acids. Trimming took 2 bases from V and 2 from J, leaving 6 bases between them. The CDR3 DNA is TGTGCCTGGAGTTATAGAAACACTGAAGCTTTCTTT. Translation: CAWSYRNTEAFF.

Written as DNA, the CDR3 is TGTGCCAGTACCCTCGGGTGGCGAACAGATACGCAGTATTTT. As protein: CASTLGWRTDTQYF. V and J are TRBV19 and TRBJ2-3; no clear D. CDR1 and CDR2 from the germline V gene are LNHDA and SQIVND (reference sequence). CDR3 length: 14 residues. V was trimmed by 7 bases and J by 3 bases, leaving 14 bases between them.